This entry lists 16 T cell receptor beta chains sequenced from one sample in a study of T cell changes during pregnancy in multiple sclerosis (dated by TCRdb to the late 2010s). Receptor libraries were prepared by the immunoSEQ multiplex PCR assay. What TCRdb holds here is the immuneACCESS table cut down to in-frame rearrangements. Part of the clones is not present; checked against another copy, under half of the missing clones reflect an unresolved V gene, and the others are unexplained. The sample yields approximately 20,000 clones; 86% were counted once. The ten largest clones add up to roughly 5.6% of the sample. Sequenced material: CD8+ T cells from peripheral blood mononuclear cells, taken in the third trimester of pregnancy. The source is a female donor in good health, enrolled as a control in a pregnancy study.

This chain connects TRBV27 to TRBJ1-5; D possibly corresponds to TRBD1 (5 bases). V was pared by 7 bases and J by 3 bases, with 19 bases between. The CDR3 is 16 amino acids. CDR1 is MNHEY, CDR2 SMNVEV, per germline (reference sequence). CDR3 sequence (DNA): TGTGCCAGCACCAAAGGCAGCCCAGGGAACAATCAGCCCCAGCATTTT. Protein sequence: CASTKGSPGNNQPQHF.

This clone is medium-sized in the sample. This sequence joins TRBV15 and TRBJ1-5; TRBD1 is a possible D gene (6 bases). The V gene's germline CDR1 is LNHNV and CDR2 YYDKDF (reference sequence). Trimming pared 0 bases from V and 7 bases from J, leaving 13 bases between. This CDR3 is built from 15 residues. CDR3 amino acids: CATSRDKGVGQPQHF. The CDR3 DNA reads TGTGCCACCAGCAGAGATAAGGGGGTAGGGCAGCCCCAGCATTTT.

For the CDR3, the DNA is TGTGCCAGCAGCCTGCCACAGAACACCGGGGAGCTGTTTTTT. Translating gives CASSLPQNTGELFF. The chain uses TRBV5-8 and TRBJ2-2; D is unresolved. The CDR3 loop spans 14 amino acids. Germline loops: CDR1 SGHTS, CDR2 YDEGEE. V lost 4 bases, J lost 1 base, and 8 bases lay in between.

This chain connects TRBV6-6 to TRBJ2-3; 9 nucleotides align to TRBD1. J lost 9 bases, V lost 5 bases, and 12 bases had no gene match. The length of the CDR3 is 15 residues. Germline V gene lookup returns CDR1 MNHNY and CDR2 SVGAGI (reference sequence). In nucleotides, the CDR3 is TGTGCCAGCAGTCACCCCGGGACAGGGTATGCCACGCAGTATTTT. Its protein product is CASSHPGTGYATQYF.

In DNA form, the CDR3 reads TGTGCCAGCAGCGTGCCCCTGGAGGGGAGCACAGATACGCAGTATTTT. This translates into CASSVPLEGSTDTQYF. The genes are TRBV9 and TRBJ2-3; D perhaps matches TRBD2 (6 bases). V lost 2 bases to trimming and J lost 0 bases, with 13 bases between them. The germline V gene has CDR1 SGDLS and CDR2 YYNGEE. This CDR3 region has 16 residues. Full variable domain (rest looked up from reference TRBV9 and TRBJ2-3): DSGVTQTPKHLITATGQRVTLRCSPRSGDLSVYWYQQSLDQGLQFLIQYYNGEERAKGNILERFSAQQFPDLHSELNLSSLELGDSALYFCASSVPLEGSTDTQYFGPGTRLTVL.

The chain carries TRBV27 and TRBJ1-2, with 9 positions matching TRBD1. V lost 9 bases and J lost 6; bases outside the gene matches: 8. In germline, CDR1 is MNHEY, CDR2 SMNVEV (reference sequence). The CDR3 extends over 13 amino acids. Here the CDR3 DNA reads TGTGCCAGTACCGGACAGGGGTTAAATGGCTACACCTTC. This translates into CASTGQGLNGYTF.

The chain is built from TRBV5-6 and TRBJ1-5; TRBD1 might be the D (5 bases). The germline V gene has CDR1 SGHDT and CDR2 YYEEEE. The ends were cut back, 4 bases at V and 2 bases at J, with 13 bases in the middle. This CDR3 spans 15 amino acids. CDR3: CASSLALRGNQPQHF. The CDR3 nucleotides read TGTGCCAGCAGCCTGGCCCTCAGGGGCAATCAGCCCCAGCATTTT.

The chain joins TRBV4-3 to TRBJ2-7, with TRBD1 matching over 8 bases. The CDR3 length is 16 residues. Losses at the gene ends were 3 bases for V and 5 bases for J; bases not matched to a gene: 12. Germline CDR1 is LGHNA and CDR2 is YSLEER. CDR3 bases: TGCGCCAGCAGCCAGGCCTCGACAGGGGCCGGGGACGAGCAGTACTTC. Its translation: CASSQASTGAGDEQYF.

This clone was seen a single time. This chain uses TRBV7-2 with TRBJ2-1, with 8 bases aligning to TRBD2. J was trimmed by 4 bases and V by 8 bases; bases with no gene match: 13. The CDR3 contains 16 residues. In germline, CDR1 is SGHTA, CDR2 FQGNSA. CDR3 amino acids: CASAINSGARYNEQFF. The CDR3 coding sequence is TGTGCCAGCGCTATTAATAGCGGGGCGAGATACAATGAGCAGTTCTTC.

The chain recombines TRBV5-1 with TRBJ1-5; a weak D match, TRBD1 (6 bases). Trimming stripped 4 bases from V and 5 bases from J, with 19 bases between. Germline V gives CDR1 SGHRS, CDR2 YFSETQ. This CDR3 region has 16 residues. The CDR3 here is CASSRTTGVEDQPQHF. CDR3 in DNA: TGCGCCAGCAGCCGCACGACAGGAGTGGAGGATCAGCCCCAGCATTTT.

This chain connects TRBV4-2 to TRBJ2-1, with 15 positions matching TRBD2. Germline-derived CDR1 and CDR2 are LGHNA and YNFKEQ. This CDR3 contains 17 residues. V lost 1 base and J lost 7; bases outside the gene matches: 5. Here the CDR3 DNA reads TGTGCCAGCAGCCAAGGGACTAGCGGGGGGGCTGTAAATGAGCAGTTCTTC. It yields the protein CASSQGTSGGAVNEQFF.

Notes on this clone: At one boundary the junction diverges from the germline segment, which might be a read error. The rearrangement links TRBV9 to TRBJ1-2; 10 bases are a match to TRBD1. The CDR3 covers 10 residues. CDR1 and CDR2 (germline): SGDLS, YYNGEE. The CDR3 sequence: CASSPRQGAF. The DNA for the CDR3 is TGTGCCAGCAGCCCCCGACAGGGGGCGTTC.

This rearrangement joins TRBV27 to TRBJ2-3, with 7 nucleotides matching TRBD2. The CDR3 sequence is 14 residues long. The V gene end was trimmed by 6 bases and the J gene end by 7 bases; junction bases not matched to a gene: 10. Germline V gene sequence: CDR1 MNHEY, CDR2 SMNVEV (reference sequence). CDR3 loop: CASSLGGVLNTQYF. The CDR3 region has the DNA TGTGCCAGCAGCTTGGGGGGGGTTCTAAATACGCAGTATTTT.

This clone was seen just once. The rearrangement links TRBV4-1 to TRBJ1-2, with D uncertain. Germline-derived CDR1 and CDR2 are MGHRA and YSYEKL. The CDR3 consists of 14 residues. V lost 4 bases and J 8 bases, leaving 17 bases between the germline ends. The CDR3 loop reads CASSPSPGSHGYTF. The CDR3 DNA reads TGCGCCAGCAGCCCCAGCCCGGGGTCGCACGGCTACACCTTC.

CDR3 bases: TGTGCCAGCAGCTCCGCGTTAGGGGCCAAAAGGGTCACTGAAGCTTTCTTT. Protein product: CASSSALGAKRVTEAFF. The genes are TRBV11-2 and TRBJ1-1; D is perhaps TRBD1 (5 bases). Trimming stripped 4 bases from V and 4 bases from J, with 22 bases between. Germline CDR1 and CDR2: SGHAT and FQNNGV. The CDR3 spans 17 residues.

This rearrangement joins TRBV5-6 to TRBJ2-2; D might be TRBD2 (5 bases). This CDR3 has 15 amino acids. V lost 2 bases to trimming and J lost 4 bases, with 12 bases between them. In germline, CDR1 is SGHDT, CDR2 YYEEEE. The CDR3 nucleotides read TGTGCCAGCAGCTTATGGAGGACCGGCACCGGGGAGCTGTTTTTT. It codes for CASSLWRTGTGELFF.